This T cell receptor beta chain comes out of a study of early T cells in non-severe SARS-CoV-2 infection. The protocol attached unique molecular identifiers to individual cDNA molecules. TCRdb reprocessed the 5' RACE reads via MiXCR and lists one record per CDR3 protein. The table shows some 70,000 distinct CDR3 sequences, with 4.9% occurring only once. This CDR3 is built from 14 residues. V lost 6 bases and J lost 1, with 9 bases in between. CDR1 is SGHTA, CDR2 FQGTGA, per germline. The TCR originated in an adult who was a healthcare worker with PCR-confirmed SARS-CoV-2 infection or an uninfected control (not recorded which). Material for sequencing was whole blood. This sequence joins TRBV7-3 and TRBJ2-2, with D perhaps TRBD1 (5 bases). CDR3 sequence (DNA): TGTGCCAGCAGAGTGACAGTGAACACCGGGGAGCTGTTTTTT. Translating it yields CASRVTVNTGELFF.